The 15 T cell receptor beta chains reported below all come from one sample, sequenced in a study of radiation and T cells in renal cell carcinoma. The time point is: baseline pretreatment blood. Documented treatment: 15 Gy SBRT to primary tumor, nephrectomy 4 weeks later. Only in-frame clones appear in the TCRdb table, and some are missing; sequencing was by immunoSEQ multiplex PCR. The sample holds roughly 150,000 clones, about 87% seen once. Sequencing used blood, obtained from a patient whose treatment included radiotherapy and nephrectomy. These TCRs come from a woman between 70 and 85 years old with renal cell carcinoma.

The chain couples TRBV19 to TRBJ1-2; D unresolved. The CDR3 runs to 13 residues. Germline loops: CDR1 LNHDA, CDR2 SQIVND (reference sequence). Trimming pared 3 bases from V and 6 bases from J, leaving 11 bases between. CDR3 nucleotide sequence: TGTGCCAGTAGTATTAGGGCACGCCATGGCTACACCTTC. Amino acid sequence: CASSIRARHGYTF.

The J gene is TRBJ2-7, the V gene TRBV9; no firm D call. The CDR3 totals 15 residues. The V gene's germline CDR1 is SGDLS and CDR2 YYNGEE. Trimming removed 4 bases at V and 2 bases at J, with 16 bases between. Here the CDR3 reads CASSPDGARPYEQYF. For the CDR3, the DNA is TGTGCCAGCAGCCCGGACGGAGCCCGCCCCTACGAGCAGTACTTC.

The CDR3 nucleotides are TGTGCCAGCTCACCAGGGGTGTCCTCTGGAAACACCATATATTTT. Protein: CASSPGVSSGNTIYF. V and J are TRBV18 and TRBJ1-3; no definite D call. CDR1 KGHSH and CDR2 LQKENI come from the germline V gene. CDR3 length: 15 amino acids. Trimming took 2 bases from V and 0 from J, leaving 8 bases between them.

This chain joins TRBV19 and TRBJ2-1, with a tentative D call TRBD2 (5 bases). The CDR3 has 11 amino acids. Trimming shortened V by 3 bases and J by 12 bases, and 9 bases separated the two germline ends. CDR1 and CDR2 from the germline V gene are LNHDA and SQIVND (reference sequence). CDR3 DNA sequence: TGTGCCAGTAGTATTAGCGTCGTGCAGTTCTTC. Translating it yields CASSISVVQFF.

J is TRBJ1-4 and V is TRBV2; unclear D gene. The CDR3 is 13 residues long. V lost 8 bases to trimming and J lost 8 bases, with 15 bases between them. The germline CDR1 and CDR2 sequences are SNHLY and FYNNEI. CDR3 residues: CASLGQVWEKLFF. The CDR3 nucleotides read TGTGCCAGCCTCGGGCAGGTGTGGGAAAAACTGTTTTTT.

This chain uses TRBV5-1 with TRBJ2-1, with 13 bases lining up with TRBD2. With V trimmed by 4 bases and J by 3 bases, 7 bases remained unmatched. Germline V gene data show CDR1 as SGHRS and CDR2 as YFSETQ. The CDR3 is 17 residues long. This CDR3 reads CASSRLTSGGGYNEQFF. The CDR3 coding sequence is TGCGCCAGCAGCCGCCTAACTAGCGGGGGGGGCTACAATGAGCAGTTCTTC.

The V gene is TRBV18, the J gene TRBJ2-7, with 10 positions matching TRBD1. Losses at the gene ends were 1 base for V and 7 bases for J; bases not matched to a gene: 7. The CDR3 spans 15 residues. Per the germline V gene, CDR1 is KGHSH and CDR2 is LQKENI. CDR3 nucleotides: TGTGCCAGCTCACCACTCGGGACAGGGGAAGGAGAGCAGTACTTC. Translation gives CASSPLGTGEGEQYF.

V is TRBV6-5 and J is TRBJ2-7; 14 nucleotides match TRBD2. Germline V gives CDR1 MNHEY, CDR2 SVGAGI. V was clipped by 7 bases and J by 4 bases; unmatched bases: 3. CDR3 length: 14 amino acids. The CDR3 nucleotides read TGTGCCAGCACCGGGACTAGCGGGGGTTACGAGCAGTACTTC. It encodes CASTGTSGGYEQYF.

The rearrangement uses TRBV9 and TRBJ2-2, with D hard to call. V lost 0 bases and J lost 3, with 6 bases in between. Germline-derived CDR1 and CDR2 are SGDLS and YYNGEE. The CDR3 loop spans 14 amino acids. CDR3 sequence (DNA): TGTGCCAGCAGCGTAGTACCAGACACCGGGGAGCTGTTTTTT. Translation gives CASSVVPDTGELFF.

V and J are TRBV30 and TRBJ1-5; D ambiguous. The V gene's germline CDR1 is GTSNPN and CDR2 SVGIG (reference sequence). Trimming pared 0 bases from V and 6 bases from J, leaving 12 bases between. This CDR3 has 14 amino acids. In DNA form, the CDR3 reads TGTGCCTGGAGTGTACTCGGGTACGGTCAGCCCCAGCATTTT. It yields the protein CAWSVLGYGQPQHF. The variable domain in full, completed from reference TRBV30 and TRBJ1-5, reads SQTIHQWPATLVQPVGSPLSLECTVEGTSNPNLYWYRQAAGRGLQLLFYSVGIGQISSEVPQNLSASRPQDRQFILSSKKLLLSDSGFYLCAWSVLGYGQPQHFGDGTRLSIL.

The rearrangement links TRBV4-1 to TRBJ1-1, with unresolved D. This CDR3 spans 18 amino acids. Trimming stripped 4 bases from V and 1 base from J, with 22 bases between. Germline V lookup: CDR1 MGHRA, CDR2 YSYEKL. The CDR3 sequence is CASSRDRSVGTTNTEAFF. The CDR3 coding sequence is TGCGCCAGCAGCCGCGACCGGTCCGTGGGCACGACGAACACTGAAGCTTTCTTT.

J is TRBJ1-4 and V is TRBV10-3; D gene unclear. Trimming removed 10 bases at V and 3 bases at J, with 21 bases between. CDR1 and CDR2 from the germline V gene are ENHRY and SYGVKD. CDR3 length: 16 amino acids. The CDR3 region has the DNA TGTGCCACCATCCCCCGCTCCGGGAGTGCTAATGAAAAACTGTTTTTT. Its translation: CATIPRSGSANEKLFF.

The genes are TRBV7-2 and TRBJ2-3; no clear D gene. This CDR3 is 14 amino acids long. Germline V gene sequence: CDR1 SGHTA, CDR2 FQGNSA. V lost 1 base, J lost 2 bases, and 7 bases lay in between. This CDR3 is CASSLVAITDTQYF. DNA of the CDR3: TGTGCCAGCAGCTTAGTTGCCATCACAGATACGCAGTATTTT.

This clone was recorded a few times. The rearrangement links TRBV7-9 to TRBJ1-2; no clear D gene. Trimming shortened V by 1 base and J by 5 bases, and 5 bases separated the two germline ends. CDR1 and CDR2 from the germline V gene are SEHNR and FQNEAQ (reference sequence). The CDR3 sequence is 12 residues long. CDR3 coding DNA: TGTGCCAGCAGCTTAGTTCAATATGGCTACACCTTC. Translated, it gives CASSLVQYGYTF.

The V and J genes are TRBV11-2 and TRBJ2-7; D is undetermined. The V end was cut by 1 base, the J end by 0 bases, with 10 bases between. Looked up from germline, CDR1 is SGHAT and CDR2 is FQNNGV. The CDR3 consists of 15 residues. This chain's CDR3 is CASSLGRHHSYEQYF. In nucleotides, the CDR3 is TGTGCCAGCAGCTTAGGCAGGCACCACTCCTACGAGCAGTACTTC.